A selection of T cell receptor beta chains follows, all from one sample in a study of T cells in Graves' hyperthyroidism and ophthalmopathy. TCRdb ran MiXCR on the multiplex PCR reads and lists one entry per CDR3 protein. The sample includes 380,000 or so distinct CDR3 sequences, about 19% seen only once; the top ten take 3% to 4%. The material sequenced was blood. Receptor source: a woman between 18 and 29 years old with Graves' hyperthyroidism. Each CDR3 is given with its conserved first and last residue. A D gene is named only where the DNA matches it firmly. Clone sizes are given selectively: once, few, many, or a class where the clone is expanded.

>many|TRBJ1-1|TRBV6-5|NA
TGTGCCAGCAGCCCCACCACAGAGAACACTGAAGCTTTCTTT
CASSPTTENTEAFF
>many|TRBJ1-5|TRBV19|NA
TGTGCCAGTAGTATCGGTTTGGCACAGAGCCTTCAGCCCCAGCATTTT
CASSIGLAQSLQPQHF
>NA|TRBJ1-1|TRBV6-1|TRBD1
TGTGCCAGCAGAATCAAATTACAGGGGGTGAACACTGAAGCTTTCTTT
CASRIKLQGVNTEAFF
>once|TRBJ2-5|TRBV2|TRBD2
TGTGCCAGCAGTGACCCCAGGACTAGCGGGGGGGCCCCGAGAGAGACCCAGTACTTC
CASSDPRTSGGAPRETQYF
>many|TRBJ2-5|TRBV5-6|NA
TGTGCCAGCAGCTCCACTAGTGCGGAGACCCAGTACTTC
CASSSTSAETQYF
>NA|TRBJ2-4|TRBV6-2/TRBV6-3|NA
TGTGCCAGCAGTTCCACTAAAGGACTGGCCTACATTCAGTACTTC
CASSSTKGLAYIQYF
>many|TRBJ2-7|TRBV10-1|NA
TGCGCCAGCAGTGATGACCGGGCCCCCTACGAGCAGTACTTC
CASSDDRAPYEQYF
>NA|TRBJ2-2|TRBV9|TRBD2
TGTGCCAGCAGCCCCCGTTTGGTAGCGGGGACCGGGGAGCTGTTTTTT
CASSPRLVAGTGELFF
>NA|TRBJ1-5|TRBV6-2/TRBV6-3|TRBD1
TGTGCCAGCAGTTACGAGTTACAGGGGCGGAATAGCAATCAGCCCCAGCATTTT
CASSYELQGRNSNQPQHF
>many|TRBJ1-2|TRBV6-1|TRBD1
TGTGCCAGCAGTGAAATAGGACAGGTCTATGGCTACACCTTC
CASSEIGQVYGYTF
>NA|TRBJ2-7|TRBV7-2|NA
TGTGCCAGCAGCTTTGTCTTTGGGTCCTACGAGCAGTACTTC
CASSFVFGSYEQYF
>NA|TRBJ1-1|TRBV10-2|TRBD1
TGCGCCAGCAGTCCGGGACAGGGGAGGCGGATGAACACTGAAGCTTTCTTT
CASSPGQGRRMNTEAFF
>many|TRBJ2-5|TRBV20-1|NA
TGCAGTGCTGATCCTGCAGGGGGGCAGGAGACCCAGTACTTC
CSADPAGGQETQYF
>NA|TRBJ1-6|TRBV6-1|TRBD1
TGTGCCAGCAACGGACAGGGGCGCAATTCACCCCTCCACTTT
CASNGQGRNSPLHF
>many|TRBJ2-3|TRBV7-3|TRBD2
TGTGCCAGCAGCCGACTAGCGGGGAGCACAGATACGCAGTATTTT
CASSRLAGSTDTQYF
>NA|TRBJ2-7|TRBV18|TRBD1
TGTGCCAGCTCACCACCTCCCGGACAGGCCTACGAGCAGTACTTC
CASSPPPGQAYEQYF
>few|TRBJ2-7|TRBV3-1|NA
TGTGCCAGCAGCCACGCTGTACAAGAGCAGTACTTC
CASSHAVQEQYF
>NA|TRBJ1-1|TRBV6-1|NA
TGTGCCAGCAGTCGGTCAAGGTTTGCAGGCCGGAGGGTTGCAGCTTTCTTT
CASSRSRFAGRRVAAFF
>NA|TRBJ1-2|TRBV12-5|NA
TGTGCTAGTGGTTTTAGCAACTATGGCTACACCTTC
CASGFSNYGYTF
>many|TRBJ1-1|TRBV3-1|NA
TGTGCCAGCAGCCAAGGGCCAGGGCTAAACACTGAAGCTTTCTTT
CASSQGPGLNTEAFF
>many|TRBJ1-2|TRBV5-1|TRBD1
TGCGCCAGCAGCTTGGCCGTCTGGGACAGGAGGTATGGCTACACCTTC
CASSLAVWDRRYGYTF
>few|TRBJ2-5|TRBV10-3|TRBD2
TGTGCCATCAGTGTCGGGGGGGCCTTGGAGACCCAGTACTTC
CAISVGGALETQYF
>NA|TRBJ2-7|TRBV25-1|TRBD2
TGTGCCAGCAGTGAAAGTCGGCTAGCGGGATCCTACGAGCAGTACTTC
CASSESRLAGSYEQYF
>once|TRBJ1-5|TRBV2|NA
TGTGCCAGCAGAACCGGATGGGCGAAGCATTTT
CASRTGWAKHF
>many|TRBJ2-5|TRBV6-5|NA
TGTGCCAGCAGGTGGGAGGGGGGAACTCAAGAGACCCAGTACTTC
CASRWEGGTQETQYF
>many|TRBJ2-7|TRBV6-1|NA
TGTGCCAGTTGCTACGGGGGCAGCTCCTACGAGCAGTACTTC
CASCYGGSSYEQYF
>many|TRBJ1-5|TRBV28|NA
TGTGCCAGCAGTTTCCCGCAACAGCCCCAGCATTTT
CASSFPQQPQHF
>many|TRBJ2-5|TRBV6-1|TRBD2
TGTGCCAGCAGTGCCGGACTAGCGGGGGGACAAGAGACCCAGTACTTC
CASSAGLAGGQETQYF
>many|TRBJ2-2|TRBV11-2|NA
TGTGCCAGCAGCTATAAGTTGACCGGGGAGCTGTTTTTT
CASSYKLTGELFF
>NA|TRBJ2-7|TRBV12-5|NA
TGTGCTAGTGGTTTGAATGCCTACGAGCAGTACTTC
CASGLNAYEQYF
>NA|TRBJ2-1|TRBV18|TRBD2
TGTGCCAGCTCACCCCCTTGGCGGGGGATATACAATGAGCAGTTCTTC
CASSPPWRGIYNEQFF
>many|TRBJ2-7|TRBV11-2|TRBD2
TGTGCCAGCAGCTTAAAGGGGACTAGCGGGAACCCCTACGAGCAGTACTTC
CASSLKGTSGNPYEQYF
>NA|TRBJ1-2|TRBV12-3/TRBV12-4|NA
TGTGCCAGCACCCCGACAGGAGGAGGCGAGGGCTACACCTTC
CASTPTGGGEGYTF
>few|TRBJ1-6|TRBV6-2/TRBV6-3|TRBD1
TGTGCCAGCAGGCGACTCGGGACAGGCTATAATTCACCCCTCCACTTT
CASRRLGTGYNSPLHF
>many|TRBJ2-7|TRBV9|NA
TGTGCCAGCAGCGTAGTTCCACATCCATCCTACGAGCAGTACTTC
CASSVVPHPSYEQYF
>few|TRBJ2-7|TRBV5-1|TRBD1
TGCGCCAGCAGCTTGGGTAAGGGGGCCGAGAGCAACGAGCAGTACTTC
CASSLGKGAESNEQYF
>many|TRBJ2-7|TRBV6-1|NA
TGTGCCAGCAGAGAAAGGGGGATCTACGAGCAGTACTTC
CASRERGIYEQYF
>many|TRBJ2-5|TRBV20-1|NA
TGCAGTGCTAGAGATACCCACACCCGGGAGACCCAGTACTTC
CSARDTHTRETQYF
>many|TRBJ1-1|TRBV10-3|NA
TGTGCCATCAGTGAGTCGCAAAGAAACACTGAAGCTTTCTTT
CAISESQRNTEAFF
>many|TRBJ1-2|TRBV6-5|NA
TGTGCCAGCCGGGGACGGCGCTATGGCTACACCTTC
CASRGRRYGYTF
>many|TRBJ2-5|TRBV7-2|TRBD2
TGTGCCAGCAGCTCTTGGGGGGGGGGTCGAGAGACCCAGTACTTC
CASSSWGGGRETQYF
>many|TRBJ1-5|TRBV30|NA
TGTGCCTGGAGTGTACTAGGGCAGCCCCAGCATTTT
CAWSVLGQPQHF
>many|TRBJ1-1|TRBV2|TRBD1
TGTGCCCGCAGGGGTACAGGGGCGTCAGCCTTCTTT
CARRGTGASAFF
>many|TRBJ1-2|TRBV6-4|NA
TGTGCCAGCAGTAAACTCGGCGGGGGCTACACCTTC
CASSKLGGGYTF
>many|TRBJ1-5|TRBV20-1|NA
TGCAGTGCTCAAGCCGACAGTCGCAATCAGCCCCAGCATTTT
CSAQADSRNQPQHF
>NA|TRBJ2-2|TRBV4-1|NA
TGCGCCAGCAGCCAAGAAGGGGCAGGGGCGAACACCGGGGAGCTGTTTTTT
CASSQEGAGANTGELFF
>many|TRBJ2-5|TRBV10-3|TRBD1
TGTGCCATCAGTGAGTGGGGACAGGGATCAGAGACCCAGTACTTC
CAISEWGQGSETQYF
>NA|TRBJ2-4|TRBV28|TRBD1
TGTGCCAGCGTACTTAGTACAGGGGCAGAAAACATTCAGTACTTC
CASVLSTGAENIQYF
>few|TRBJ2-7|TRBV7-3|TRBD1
TGTGCCAGCAGCCAAAAGGACAGGGCGGCGGGCGAGCAGTACTTC
CASSQKDRAAGEQYF
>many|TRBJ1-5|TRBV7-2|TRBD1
TGTGCCAGCAGCTTATCGTCTGGGACAGGGACCTGGCAGCCCCAGCATTTT
CASSLSSGTGTWQPQHF
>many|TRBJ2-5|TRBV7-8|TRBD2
TGTGCCAGCAGCAATCCCGGTAGCGGGGGGCCGGAAGAGACCCAGTACTTC
CASSNPGSGGPEETQYF
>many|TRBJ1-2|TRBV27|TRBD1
TGTGCCAGCAGTTATAGGACAGGGGAGGATGGCTACACCTTC
CASSYRTGEDGYTF
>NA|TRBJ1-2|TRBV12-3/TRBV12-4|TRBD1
TGTGCCAGCAGCTCTAGTGAGGGGGCATTACGCTACACCTTC
CASSSSEGALRYTF
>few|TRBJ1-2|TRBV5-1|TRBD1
TGCGCCAGCAGCGACCAACCGGGACAGGGGGACTATGGTTACACCTTC
CASSDQPGQGDYGYTF